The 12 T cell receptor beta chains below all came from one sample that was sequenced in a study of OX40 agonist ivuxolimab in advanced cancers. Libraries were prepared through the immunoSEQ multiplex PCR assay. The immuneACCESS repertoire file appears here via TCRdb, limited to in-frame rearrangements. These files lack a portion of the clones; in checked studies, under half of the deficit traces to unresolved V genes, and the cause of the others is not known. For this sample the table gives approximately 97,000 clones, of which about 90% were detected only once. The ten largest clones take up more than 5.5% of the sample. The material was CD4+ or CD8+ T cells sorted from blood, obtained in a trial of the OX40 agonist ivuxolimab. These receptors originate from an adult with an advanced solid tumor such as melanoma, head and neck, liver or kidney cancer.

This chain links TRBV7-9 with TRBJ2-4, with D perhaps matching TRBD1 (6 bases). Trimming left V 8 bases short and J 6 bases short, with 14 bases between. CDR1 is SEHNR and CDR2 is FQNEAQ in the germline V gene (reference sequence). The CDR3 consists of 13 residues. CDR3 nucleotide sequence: TGTGCCAGCTCGGGACAATTGGGAAACATTCAGTACTTC. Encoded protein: CASSGQLGNIQYF.

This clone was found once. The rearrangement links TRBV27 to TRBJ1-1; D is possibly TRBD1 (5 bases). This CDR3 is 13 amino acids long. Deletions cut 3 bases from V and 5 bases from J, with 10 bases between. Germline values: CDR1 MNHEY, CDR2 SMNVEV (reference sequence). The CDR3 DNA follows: TGTGCCAGCAGTTTGTATGGGGGAACTGAAGCTTTCTTT. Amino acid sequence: CASSLYGGTEAFF.

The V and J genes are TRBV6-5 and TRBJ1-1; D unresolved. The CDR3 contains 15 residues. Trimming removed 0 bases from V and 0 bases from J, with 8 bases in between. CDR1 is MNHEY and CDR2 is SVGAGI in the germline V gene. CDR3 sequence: CASSYSILMNTEAFF. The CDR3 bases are TGTGCCAGCAGTTACTCGATACTTATGAACACTGAAGCTTTCTTT.

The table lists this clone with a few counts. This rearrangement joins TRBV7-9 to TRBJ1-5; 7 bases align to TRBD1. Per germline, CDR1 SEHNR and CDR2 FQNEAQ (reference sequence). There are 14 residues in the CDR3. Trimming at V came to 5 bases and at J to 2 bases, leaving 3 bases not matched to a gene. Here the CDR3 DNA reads TGTGCCAGCAGCAAAGGGACAGGCAATCAGCCCCAGCATTTT. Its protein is CASSKGTGNQPQHF.

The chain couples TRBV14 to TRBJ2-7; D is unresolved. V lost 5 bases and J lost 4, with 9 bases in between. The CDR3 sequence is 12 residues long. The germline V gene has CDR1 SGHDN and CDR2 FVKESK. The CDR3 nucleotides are TGTGCCAGCAGCTGGTCGATGTACGAGCAGTACTTC. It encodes CASSWSMYEQYF. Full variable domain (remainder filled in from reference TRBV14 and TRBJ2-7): EAGVTQFPSHSVIEKGQTVTLRCDPISGHDNLYWYRRVMGKEIKFLLHFVKESKQDESGMPNNRFLAERTGGTYSTLKVQPAELEDSGVYFCASSWSMYEQYFGPGTRLTVT.

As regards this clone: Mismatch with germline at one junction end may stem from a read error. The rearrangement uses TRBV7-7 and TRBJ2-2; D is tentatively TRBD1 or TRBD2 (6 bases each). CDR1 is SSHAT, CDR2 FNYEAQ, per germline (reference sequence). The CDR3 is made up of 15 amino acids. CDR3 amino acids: CASSFGGRNTGELFF. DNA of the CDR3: TGTGCTAGCAGCTTTGGGGGGCGGAACACCGGGGAGCTGTTTTTT.

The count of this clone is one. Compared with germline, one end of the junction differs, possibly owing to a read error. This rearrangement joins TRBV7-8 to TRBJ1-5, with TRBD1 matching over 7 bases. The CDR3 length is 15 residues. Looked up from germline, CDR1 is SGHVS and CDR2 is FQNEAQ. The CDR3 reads CASSLVGQGDHPQHF. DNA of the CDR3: TGTGCCAGCAGCTTAGTTGGGCAGGGGGATCATCCCCAGCATTTT.

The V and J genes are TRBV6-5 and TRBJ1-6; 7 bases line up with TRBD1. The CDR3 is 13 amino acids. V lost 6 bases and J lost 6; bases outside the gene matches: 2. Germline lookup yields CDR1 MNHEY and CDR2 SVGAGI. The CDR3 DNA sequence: TGTGCCAGCAGGGGACAGACTAATTCACCCCTCCACTTT. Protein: CASRGQTNSPLHF.

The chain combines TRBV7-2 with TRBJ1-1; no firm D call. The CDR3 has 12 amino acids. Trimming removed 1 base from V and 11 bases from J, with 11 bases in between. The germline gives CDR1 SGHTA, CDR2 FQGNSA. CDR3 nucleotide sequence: TGTGCCAGCAGCTTAGGACGGCCCGGGGCTTTCTTT. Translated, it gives CASSLGRPGAFF.

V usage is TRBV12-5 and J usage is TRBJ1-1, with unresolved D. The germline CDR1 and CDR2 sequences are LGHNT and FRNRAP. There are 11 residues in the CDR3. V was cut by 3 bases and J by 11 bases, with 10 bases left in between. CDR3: CASGFPPGAFF. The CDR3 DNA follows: TGTGCTAGTGGTTTCCCACCCGGGGCTTTCTTT. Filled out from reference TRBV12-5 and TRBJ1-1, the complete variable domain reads DARVTQTPRHKVTEMGQEVTMRCQPILGHNTVFWYRQTMMQGLELLAYFRNRAPLDDSGMPKDRFSAEMPDATLATLKIQPSEPRDSAVYFCASGFPPGAFFGQGTRLTVV.

CDR3 bases: TGTGCCAGTAAAGAACAGGCCACCCTAGAGAATCAGCCCCAGCATTTT. Its protein is CASKEQATLENQPQHF. This chain connects TRBV19 to TRBJ1-5, with D possibly matching TRBD1 (5 bases). The V end lost 7 bases, the J end lost 4 bases, and 20 bases lay between the germline ends. Per germline, CDR1 LNHDA and CDR2 SQIVND (reference sequence). The CDR3 is 16 residues long.

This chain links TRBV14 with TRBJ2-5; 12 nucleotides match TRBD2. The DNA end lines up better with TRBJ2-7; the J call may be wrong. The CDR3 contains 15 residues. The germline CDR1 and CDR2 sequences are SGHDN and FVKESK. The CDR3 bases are TGTGCCAGCAGCCGACTAGCGGGGGACTCCTACGAGCAGTACTTC. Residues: CASSRLAGDSYEQYF.